This entry lists 16 T cell receptor beta chains sequenced from one sample in a study of cytomegalovirus exposure and HLA in healthy donors. PCR primers comprised 60 Vbeta and 13 Jbeta primers. Generated by immunoSEQ multiplex PCR, the TCRdb table keeps only in-frame clones and is missing some. Seen here are some 180,000 clones, around three quarters observed once, and the top ten hold under 2%. The sequenced sample was PBMCs. The receptors shown here come from a woman aged 25-40 years in good health and CMV-seronegative.

This CDR3 reads CASSNNRAGNTIYF. The CDR3, as DNA: TGTGCCAGCAGCAACAATCGTGCTGGAAACACCATATATTTT. This rearrangement joins TRBV7-2 to TRBJ1-3; unclear D gene. The CDR3 contains 14 residues. With 5 bases removed from V and 2 bases from J, the gap between germline ends came to 10 bases. From germline, CDR1 is SGHTA and CDR2 FQGNSA. Based on the CDR3 plus reference TRBV7-2 and TRBJ1-3, the full variable domain is GAGVSQSPSNKVTEKGKDVELRCDPISGHTALYWYRQSLGQGLEFLIYFQGNSAPDKSGLPSDRFSAERTGGSVSTLTIQRTQQEDSAVYLCASSNNRAGNTIYFGEGSWLTVV.

This chain uses TRBV4-1 with TRBJ1-4, with 9 bases aligning to TRBD1. The V gene end was trimmed by 4 bases and the J gene end by 1 base; junction bases not matched to a gene: 13. The germline CDR1 and CDR2 sequences are MGHRA and YSYEKL. The CDR3 spans 19 residues. CDR3 sequence reads: CASSRSSVQGALTNEKLFF. CDR3 nucleotide sequence: TGCGCCAGCAGCCGAAGTTCGGTACAGGGGGCCCTAACTAATGAAAAACTGTTTTTT.

The J gene is TRBJ2-5, the V gene TRBV29-1; the D is unclear. Germline V gene data show CDR1 as SQVTM and CDR2 as ANQGSEA. This CDR3 is built from 13 residues. V lost 7 bases and J lost 5, with 17 bases in between. This CDR3 is CSGGDTPRETQYF. Written as DNA, the CDR3 is TGCAGCGGCGGCGATACCCCGCGGGAGACCCAGTACTTC.

This clone was detected only a few times. The chain combines TRBV19 with TRBJ1-5, with 9 nucleotides matching TRBD1. The CDR3 totals 14 residues. Losses at the gene ends were 8 bases for V and 7 bases for J; bases not matched to a gene: 9. Germline V gene sequence: CDR1 LNHDA, CDR2 SQIVND (reference sequence). The CDR3 is CASRGDRVSQPQHF. CDR3 bases: TGTGCCAGTCGGGGGGACAGGGTGAGCCAGCCCCAGCATTTT.

The sample holds one count of this clone. The chain joins TRBV5-4 to TRBJ2-5; 7 bases line up with TRBD1. The CDR3 contains 15 residues. Germline V gene lookup returns CDR1 SGHNT and CDR2 YYREEE (reference sequence). V lost 0 bases, J lost 1 base, and 3 bases stayed unmatched. DNA of the CDR3: TGTGCCAGCAGCTTGGACCGGGACAGCCAAGAGACCCAGTACTTC. Amino acid sequence: CASSLDRDSQETQYF. Full variable domain (outside the CDR3, taken from reference TRBV5-4 and TRBJ2-5): ETGVTQSPTHLIKTRGQQVTLRCSSQSGHNTVSWYQQALGQGPQFIFQYYREEENGRGNFPPRFSGLQFPNYSSELNVNALELDDSALYLCASSLDRDSQETQYFGPGTRLLVL.

The chain has TRBV5-6 and TRBJ2-6, with a weak D call TRBD1 (6 bases). The length of the CDR3 is 15 residues. V lost 1 base and J 4 bases, leaving 9 bases between the germline ends. Germline CDR1 is SGHDT and CDR2 is YYEEEE. This CDR3 is CASSLWGQGANVLTF. The CDR3 region has the DNA TGTGCCAGCAGCTTGTGGGGGCAGGGGGCCAACGTCCTGACTTTC.

The V gene is TRBV19, the J gene TRBJ2-7, with D possibly being TRBD1 (6 bases). The CDR3 totals 13 residues. Trimming left V 5 bases short and J 2 bases short, with 10 bases between. Germline V lookup: CDR1 LNHDA, CDR2 SQIVND (reference sequence). The CDR3, as DNA: TGTGCCAGTAGTTTGCAGGGGACCTACGAGCAGTACTTC. It specifies CASSLQGTYEQYF.

CDR3 nucleotides: TGCGCCAGCAGCCAAGATGCGGGGGAGACTGAAGCTTTCTTT. Protein product: CASSQDAGETEAFF. This rearrangement joins TRBV4-3 to TRBJ1-1; D might be TRBD1 (5 bases). The germline CDR1 and CDR2 sequences are LGHNA and YSLEER. The CDR3 totals 14 residues. Trimming left V 0 bases short and J 5 bases short, with 10 bases between.

This clone turned up a few times. The gene calls are TRBV5-6 and TRBJ2-7; 11 nucleotides line up with TRBD1. The CDR3 has 15 residues. The germline V gene has CDR1 SGHDT and CDR2 YYEEEE. Trimming removed 4 bases from V and 3 bases from J; junction bases left unmatched: 6. The CDR3 region is CASSLPGTGGYEQYF. CDR3 in DNA: TGTGCCAGCAGCCTCCCCGGGACAGGGGGCTACGAGCAGTACTTC.

This rearrangement joins TRBV15 to TRBJ2-7, with a weak D call TRBD1 (6 bases). CDR3 length: 13 amino acids. The V end was cut by 5 bases, the J end by 5 bases, with 13 bases between. The germline V gene encodes CDR1 LNHNV and CDR2 YYDKDF (reference sequence). The CDR3, as DNA: TGTGCCACCAGCGAACAGGGTTTCGACGAGCAGTACTTC. Amino acid sequence: CATSEQGFDEQYF.

This clone appeared a few times. The chain is built from TRBV6-5 and TRBJ1-1, with 7 nucleotides matching TRBD1. V gave up 0 bases and J gave up 8 bases; unmatched junction bases: 9. The germline gives CDR1 MNHEY, CDR2 SVGAGI. This CDR3 has 15 amino acids. The CDR3: CASSYSMGTAAEAFF. CDR3 DNA: TGTGCCAGCAGTTACTCGATGGGGACAGCGGCAGAAGCTTTCTTT.

This clone showed up just a few times. The CDR3 region has the DNA TGTGCCAGCAGCTTGAGGGGACAGGCCCCGGGGGGCTACACCTTC. The encoded protein is CASSLRGQAPGGYTF. The genes are TRBV5-6 and TRBJ1-2; 8 bases line up with TRBD1. The CDR3 covers 15 residues. V gave up 1 base and J gave up 8 bases; unmatched junction bases: 10. The germline V gene has CDR1 SGHDT and CDR2 YYEEEE.

J is TRBJ1-3 and V is TRBV9; no clear D gene. The germline V gene has CDR1 SGDLS and CDR2 YYNGEE. Between the trimmed V and J ends, which lost 3 bases and 4 bases, there was a span of 14 bases. CDR3 length: 15 amino acids. This chain's CDR3 is CASSGLSGRGNTIYF. The CDR3 DNA reads as TGTGCCAGCAGCGGGTTGTCGGGTAGGGGAAACACCATATATTTT.

This chain uses TRBV7-8 with TRBJ1-6; D possibly corresponds to TRBD1 (6 bases). Germline V gene data show CDR1 as SGHVS and CDR2 as FQNEAQ. Trimming left V 5 bases short and J 5 bases short, with 13 bases between. The CDR3 is 15 residues long. The CDR3 loop is CASSRGTRDNSPLHF. For the CDR3, the DNA is TGTGCCAGCAGCAGAGGGACACGAGATAATTCACCCCTCCACTTT.

The V call is TRBV4-3, the J call TRBJ2-7; 9 nucleotides line up with TRBD2. The CDR3 loop spans 15 amino acids. The V segment lost 0 bases and the J segment 4 bases; nucleotides outside the gene matches: 4. Germline V lookup: CDR1 LGHNA, CDR2 YSLEER. The CDR3 region is CASSQESAGGYEQYF. CDR3 nucleotides: TGCGCCAGCAGCCAAGAATCAGCGGGGGGATACGAGCAGTACTTC.

The chain combines TRBV25-1 with TRBJ1-2, with D unresolved. The CDR3 runs to 12 residues. Trimming left V 1 base short and J 5 bases short, with 5 bases between. Germline lookup yields CDR1 MGHDK and CDR2 SYGVNS. The CDR3 loop is CASSESQYGYTF. As DNA, the CDR3 is TGTGCCAGCAGTGAATCACAGTATGGCTACACCTTC.